This T cell receptor (beta chain) is from a study of post-analysis software for immune sequencing data (dated by TCRdb to about 2015). Background on the whole study: Disease courses on record covered relapsing-remitting, secondary progressive and progressive-relapsing multiple sclerosis, though some patients had no subtype annotation. Patient repertoires were compared against 11 previously published healthy control repertoires from donors aged about 6 to 26 years. A subset of samples was prepared in parallel using single-end sample barcoding, then pooled and co-amplified after Illumina adapter ligation. General study outcomes and caveats: Normalized Chao1 diversity was significantly lower in multiple sclerosis patients than controls, suggesting substantial peripheral T-cell clonal expansion. The multiple sclerosis patient group was slightly younger than the control group. Direct clustering with F measure showed strong co-clustering of samples prepared in the same batch, prompting a batch-effect correction.

Comments on this clonotype: The antigen this receptor binds is unknown. It has no much larger one-base neighbor in the sample; base qualities were not kept.

Receptors were amplified or captured by PCR. Reads for this sample came from an Illumina HiSeq 2500. To reduce PCR and sequencing biases, unique molecular identifiers were built into the TCR beta cDNA libraries. Some 500,000 cDNA molecules were obtained per 1 to 10 million input T cells, so each molecule approximated one T cell. The same protocol used for the earlier healthy control dataset was applied to prepare and sequence the patient libraries. Samples belonging to the same batch were prepared together, multiplexed and sequenced on a shared HiSeq lane. In the source study's methods: MIGEC was used to process the raw barcoded reads, and molecular identifier groups with only a single read were discarded before consensus assembly and CDR3 extraction. Clonotype tables were post-analysed with VDJtools, and diversity was normalized by down-sampling all datasets to the smallest sample size. To correct batch-related cross-sample contamination, repertoire overlap clustering matched CDR3 amino acid sequences but not nucleotide sequences. Starting from the raw public reads, TCRdb applied fastp trimming at Q25, assembled clones with MiXCR and retained in-frame beta chains. Each record represents a unique CDR3 protein, reported with the most common genes and DNA among its rows. For this entry, the V and J calls and clone size follow TCRdb and not the study's own pipeline. Recorded for this sample are hundreds of thousands of distinct CDR3 sequences; about 27% of them occurred a single time. More than 0.55% of the sample is held by the ten biggest clonotypes.

To demonstrate the VDJtools post-analysis software, TCR beta repertoires were profiled from the peripheral blood of roughly 14 young patients with multiple sclerosis. The patients with multiple sclerosis were children and adolescents between about 6 and 17 years of age. This receptor was obtained from a girl aged 5-17 years with multiple sclerosis. The specimen sequenced was blood.

The nucleotide sequence is TGCGCCAGCAGCCTCCAGACAGGGGAAGAAGCTTTCTTT. It specifies CASSLQTGEEAFF. The rearranged chain carries TRBV5-1 and TRBJ1-1, with 8 bases in between that match TRBD1. Inclusive of the bounding cysteine and phenylalanine, the CDR3 is 13 residues long. The kept DNA is CDR3 alone, 39 bases in frame from the first base. Germline trimming amounts to 4 bases on V and 8 bases on J, with 7 as the count of junction bases outside the gene matches. Taken from the germline V gene, the CDR1 and CDR2 loops are SGHRS and YFSETQ.